Below, one T cell receptor (beta chain) is given with its context. No antigen is known for it. The CDR3 covers 14 residues. The germline V gene encodes CDR1 SGHRS and CDR2 YFSETQ. V trimming: 4 bases; J trimming: 4 bases; junction bases outside the gene matches: 2. This sample stems from a study of OX40 agonist ivuxolimab in advanced cancers. Study overall: Hepatocellular carcinoma, melanoma, renal cell or head and neck cancer was diagnosed in the dose-escalation patients.

The method was immunoSEQ multiplex PCR; TCRdb's version includes in-frame clones alone and lacks a portion of them. The sample lists approximately 82,000 clones; more than 70% were seen once. Study outcomes and limitations: Expanded clones were, on average, more numerous among CD8+ T cells than CD4+.

The sequence was collected from an adult with an advanced solid tumor such as melanoma, head and neck, liver or kidney cancer. The sequences come from CD4+ or CD8+ T cells sorted from blood, collected in a trial of the OX40 agonist ivuxolimab. The J gene is TRBJ2-3, the V gene TRBV5-1; 11 nucleotides match TRBD1. The CDR3 DNA sequence: TGCGCCAGCAGCGCGGGACAGGGGGCAGATACGCAGTATTTT. As protein: CASSAGQGADTQYF.